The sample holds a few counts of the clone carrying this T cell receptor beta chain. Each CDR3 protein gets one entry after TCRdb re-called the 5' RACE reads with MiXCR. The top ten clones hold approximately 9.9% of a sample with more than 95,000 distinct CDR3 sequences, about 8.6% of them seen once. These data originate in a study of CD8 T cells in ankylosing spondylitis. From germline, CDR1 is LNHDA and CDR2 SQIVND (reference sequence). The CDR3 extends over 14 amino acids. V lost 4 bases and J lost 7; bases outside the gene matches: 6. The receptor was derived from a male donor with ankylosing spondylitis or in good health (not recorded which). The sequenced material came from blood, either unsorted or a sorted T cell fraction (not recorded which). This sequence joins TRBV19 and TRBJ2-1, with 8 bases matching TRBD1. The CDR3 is CASSTRTGNNEQFF. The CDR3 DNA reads TGTGCCAGTAGTACCCGGACAGGGAATAATGAGCAGTTCTTC.